Shown below are 12 T cell receptor beta chains from a single sample sequenced in a study of OX40 agonist ivuxolimab in advanced cancers. Produced via immunoSEQ multiplex PCR; TCRdb's table is partial and in-frame only. This table holds about 36,000 clones, roughly three quarters found once. The source was CD4+ or CD8+ T cells sorted from blood, collected in a trial of the OX40 agonist ivuxolimab. The receptors were gathered from an adult with an advanced solid tumor such as melanoma, head and neck, liver or kidney cancer.

This clone was detected once. The chain is built from TRBV10-1 and TRBJ1-4, with TRBD1 as a possible D gene (6 bases). CDR3 length equals 15 residues. The V end lost 3 bases, the J end lost 3 bases, and 11 bases lay between the germline ends. Per germline, CDR1 WNHNN and CDR2 SYGVQD (reference sequence). The CDR3 DNA is TGCGCCAGCAGTGAACAGGGCTCAGCTAATGAAAAACTGTTTTTT. Encoded protein: CASSEQGSANEKLFF.

This sequence joins TRBV19 and TRBJ2-6; 8 nucleotides match TRBD2. Germline CDR1 LNHDA, CDR2 SQIVND (reference sequence). V was pared by 8 bases and J by 0 bases, with 9 bases of the junction left unmatched. The CDR3 covers 17 residues. Written as DNA, the CDR3 is TGTGCCAGTTCCACGGGGGGGCTGGGCTCTGGGGCCAACGTCCTGACTTTC. Its protein is CASSTGGLGSGANVLTF.

V and J are TRBV11-3 and TRBJ2-1; D not resolved. Per the germline V gene, CDR1 is SGHNT and CDR2 is YENEEA. This CDR3 region has 15 residues. V lost 2 bases, J lost 0 bases, and 8 bases lay in between. The CDR3 is CASSLKQSSYNEQFF. In DNA form, the CDR3 reads TGTGCCAGCAGCTTAAAACAGAGCTCCTACAATGAGCAGTTCTTC.

This clone was seen more than once but under ten times. The V gene is TRBV6-5, the J gene TRBJ1-5; 9 nucleotides line up with TRBD1. This CDR3 is 15 amino acids long. V lost 6 bases and J lost 3; bases outside the gene matches: 6. From germline, CDR1 is MNHEY and CDR2 SVGAGI. Here the CDR3 DNA reads TGTGCCAGCAGATTACAGGGGGCACCCAATCAGCCCCAGCATTTT. Translated, it gives CASRLQGAPNQPQHF.

The chain joins TRBV10-1 to TRBJ1-2, with D possibly matching TRBD1 (5 bases). Germline V gives CDR1 WNHNN, CDR2 SYGVQD (reference sequence). This CDR3 has 13 amino acids. Trimming removed 5 bases from V and 7 bases from J, with 14 bases in between. CDR3 in amino acids: CASSPGLLSGYTF. CDR3 nucleotides: TGCGCCAGCAGTCCGGGACTTCTTTCTGGCTACACCTTC.

Concerning this clone: Within the sample, other DNA sequences also encode this same CDR3. This chain joins TRBV6-1 and TRBJ1-1, with D hard to call. The CDR3 totals 15 residues. V was trimmed by 1 base and J by 0 bases, leaving 9 bases between them. CDR1 MNHNS and CDR2 SASEGT come from the germline V gene. This CDR3 reads CASSEGRSLNTEAFF. CDR3 sequence (DNA): TGTGCCAGCAGTGAAGGACGTAGTTTGAACACTGAAGCTTTCTTT.

The chain employs TRBV30 and TRBJ1-1; no clear D gene. The V gene lost 4 bases and the J gene lost 8 bases, with 20 bases spanning the gap. Germline CDR1 is GTSNPN and CDR2 is SVGIG (reference sequence). This CDR3 spans 14 amino acids. CDR3 amino acids: CAWNPRAGKTEAFF. Here the CDR3 DNA reads TGTGCCTGGAACCCACGGGCGGGGAAGACCGAAGCTTTCTTT.

The gene calls are TRBV18 and TRBJ2-3, with 10 nucleotides matching TRBD1. The CDR3 totals 15 residues. The V gene end was trimmed by 5 bases and the J gene end by 1 base; junction bases not matched to a gene: 3. The germline V gene has CDR1 KGHSH and CDR2 LQKENI. The CDR3, as DNA: TGTGCCAGCTCATGGGACAGGGGCCGCACAGATACGCAGTATTTT. Translation: CASSWDRGRTDTQYF.

The CDR3 reads CASRRVAGGPRDEQFF. In DNA, the CDR3 is TGTGCCAGCCGGAGGGTAGCGGGGGGGCCTAGGGATGAGCAGTTCTTC. The V call is TRBV2, the J call TRBJ2-1; 11 bases are shared with TRBD2. V was clipped by 8 bases and J by 8 bases; unmatched bases: 14. Germline V gives CDR1 SNHLY, CDR2 FYNNEI. This CDR3 has 16 residues.

This rearrangement joins TRBV7-9 to TRBJ1-1; unclear D gene. This CDR3 has 15 residues. Trimming shortened V by 6 bases and J by 2 bases, and 16 bases separated the two germline ends. The germline gives CDR1 SEHNR, CDR2 FQNEAQ (reference sequence). CDR3 sequence reads: CASRVRSDLNTEAFF. The CDR3 DNA follows: TGTGCCAGCAGGGTTAGGTCGGACCTCAACACTGAAGCTTTCTTT.

This chain links TRBV29-1 with TRBJ2-5; D not resolved. The CDR3 runs to 11 residues. Germline values: CDR1 SQVTM, CDR2 ANQGSEA. V lost 4 bases and J lost 4, with 7 bases in between. CDR3 loop: CSVVPSETQYF. The CDR3 region has the DNA TGCAGCGTTGTTCCATCAGAGACCCAGTACTTC.

The rearrangement links TRBV5-4 to TRBJ2-1, with 7 bases aligning to TRBD1. V shed 4 bases, J shed 10 bases, and the junction held 5 bases outside the gene matches. The CDR3 loop spans 12 amino acids. CDR1 and CDR2 from the germline V gene are SGHNT and YYREEE (reference sequence). The CDR3 nucleotides are TGTGCCAGCAGCAGAACAGGGGACGAGCAGTTCTTC. Its protein product is CASSRTGDEQFF. Full variable domain (remainder filled in from reference TRBV5-4 and TRBJ2-1): ETGVTQSPTHLIKTRGQQVTLRCSSQSGHNTVSWYQQALGQGPQFIFQYYREEENGRGNFPPRFSGLQFPNYSSELNVNALELDDSALYLCASSRTGDEQFFGPGTRLTVL.